This T cell receptor beta chain was retrieved from a study of blood T cell repertoires in COVID-19. Overall study: From the United States, Italy and Spain came samples of acute and convalescent COVID-19.

Germline CDR1 reads MNHNS; CDR2 reads SASEGT. This CDR3 is 16 amino acids long. The V gene lost 2 bases and the J gene lost 8 bases, with 21 bases spanning the gap. Cohorts were assigned according to the clinical history that participants reported. Measured with immunoSEQ multiplex PCR; TCRdb has only the in-frame clones, and not every one. Altogether 200,000 to 250,000 clones are present, about 83% being singletons, with the ten largest covering roughly 5%. The rearrangement joins TRBV6-1 to TRBJ1-2, with D tentatively TRBD1 (6 bases). The receptor was derived from a woman between 45 and 65 years old who had been exposed to COVID-19. The sequencing input was PBMCs or T cells enriched from blood (not recorded which). In DNA, the CDR3 is TGTGCCAGCAGTGAATTGGGGCCTAACAGGGTACAGGGCTACACCTTC. Its translation: CASSELGPNRVQGYTF.